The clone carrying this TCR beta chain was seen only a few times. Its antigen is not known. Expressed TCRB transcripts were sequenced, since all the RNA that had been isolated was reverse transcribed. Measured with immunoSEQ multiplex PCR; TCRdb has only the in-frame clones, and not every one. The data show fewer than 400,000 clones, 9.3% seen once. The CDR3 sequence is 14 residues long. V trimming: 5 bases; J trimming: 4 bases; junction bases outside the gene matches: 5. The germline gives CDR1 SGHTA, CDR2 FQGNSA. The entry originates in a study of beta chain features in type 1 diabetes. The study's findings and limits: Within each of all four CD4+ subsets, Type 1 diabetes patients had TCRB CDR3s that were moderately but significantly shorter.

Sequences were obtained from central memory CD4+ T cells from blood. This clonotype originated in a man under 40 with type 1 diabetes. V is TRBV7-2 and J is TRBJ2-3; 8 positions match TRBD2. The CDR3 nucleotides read TGTGCCAGCAGCCCCCCGGGGGGGGCAGATACGCAGTATTTT. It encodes CASSPPGGADTQYF. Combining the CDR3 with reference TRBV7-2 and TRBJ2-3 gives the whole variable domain GAGVSQSPSNKVTEKGKDVELRCDPISGHTALYWYRQSLGQGLEFLIYFQGNSAPDKSGLPSDRFSAERTGGSVSTLTIQRTQQEDSAVYLCASSPPGGADTQYFGPGTRLTVL.